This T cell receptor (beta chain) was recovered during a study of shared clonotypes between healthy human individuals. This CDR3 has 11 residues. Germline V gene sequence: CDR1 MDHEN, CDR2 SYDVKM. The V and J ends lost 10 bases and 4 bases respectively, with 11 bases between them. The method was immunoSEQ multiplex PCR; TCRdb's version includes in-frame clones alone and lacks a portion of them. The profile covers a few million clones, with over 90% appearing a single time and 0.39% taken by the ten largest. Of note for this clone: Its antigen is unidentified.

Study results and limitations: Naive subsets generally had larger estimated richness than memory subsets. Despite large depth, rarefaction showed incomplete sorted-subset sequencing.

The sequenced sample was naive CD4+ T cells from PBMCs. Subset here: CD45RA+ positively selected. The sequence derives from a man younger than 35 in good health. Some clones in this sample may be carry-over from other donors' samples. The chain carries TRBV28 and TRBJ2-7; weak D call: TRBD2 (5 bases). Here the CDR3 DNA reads TGTGCCACCAAACGCGGGTACGAGCAGTACTTC. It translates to CATKRGYEQYF.